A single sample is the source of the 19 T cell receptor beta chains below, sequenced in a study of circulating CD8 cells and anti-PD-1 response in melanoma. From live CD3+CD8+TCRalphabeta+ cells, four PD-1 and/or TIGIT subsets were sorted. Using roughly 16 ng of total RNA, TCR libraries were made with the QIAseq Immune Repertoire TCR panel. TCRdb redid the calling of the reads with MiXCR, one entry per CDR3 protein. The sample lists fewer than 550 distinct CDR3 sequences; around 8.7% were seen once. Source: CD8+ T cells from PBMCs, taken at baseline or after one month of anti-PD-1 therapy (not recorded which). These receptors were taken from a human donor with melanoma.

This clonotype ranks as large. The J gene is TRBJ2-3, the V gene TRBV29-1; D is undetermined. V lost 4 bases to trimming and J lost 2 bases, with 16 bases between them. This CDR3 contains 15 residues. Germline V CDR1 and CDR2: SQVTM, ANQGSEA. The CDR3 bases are TGCAGCGTTGTGTTGGCGAGTTCATCCACAGATACGCAGTATTTT. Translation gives CSVVLASSSTDTQYF.

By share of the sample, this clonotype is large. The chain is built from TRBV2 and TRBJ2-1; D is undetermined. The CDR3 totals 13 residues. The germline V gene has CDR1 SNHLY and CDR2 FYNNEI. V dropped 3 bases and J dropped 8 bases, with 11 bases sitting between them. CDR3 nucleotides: TGTGCCAGCAGTGACTCCTGGGGTTATGAGCAGTTCTTC. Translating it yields CASSDSWGYEQFF.

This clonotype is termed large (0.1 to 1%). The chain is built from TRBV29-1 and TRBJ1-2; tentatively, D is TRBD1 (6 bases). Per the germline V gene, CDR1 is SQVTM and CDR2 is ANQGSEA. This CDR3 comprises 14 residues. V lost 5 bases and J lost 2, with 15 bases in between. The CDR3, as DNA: TGCAGCGTTCCCTCACTCCAGGGGAACTATGGCTACACCTTC. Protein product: CSVPSLQGNYGYTF.

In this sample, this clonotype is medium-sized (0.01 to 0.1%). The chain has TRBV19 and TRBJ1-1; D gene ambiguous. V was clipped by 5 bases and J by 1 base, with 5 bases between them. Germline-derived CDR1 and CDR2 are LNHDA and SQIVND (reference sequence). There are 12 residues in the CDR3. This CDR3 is CASSVGNTEAFF. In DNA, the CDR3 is TGTGCCAGTAGTGTCGGGAACACTGAAGCTTTCTTT.

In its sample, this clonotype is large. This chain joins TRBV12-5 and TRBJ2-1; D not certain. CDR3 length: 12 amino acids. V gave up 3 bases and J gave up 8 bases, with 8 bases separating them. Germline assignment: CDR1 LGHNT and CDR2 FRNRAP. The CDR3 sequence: CASGFTSDEQFF. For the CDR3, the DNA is TGTGCTAGTGGTTTCACGAGCGATGAGCAGTTCTTC.

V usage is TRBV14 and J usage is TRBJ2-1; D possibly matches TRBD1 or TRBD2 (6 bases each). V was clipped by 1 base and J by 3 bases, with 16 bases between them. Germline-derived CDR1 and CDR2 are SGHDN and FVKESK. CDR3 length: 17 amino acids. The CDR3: CASSQGGRGPIYNEQFF. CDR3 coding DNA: TGTGCCAGCAGCCAAGGCGGACGGGGGCCAATCTACAATGAGCAGTTCTTC.

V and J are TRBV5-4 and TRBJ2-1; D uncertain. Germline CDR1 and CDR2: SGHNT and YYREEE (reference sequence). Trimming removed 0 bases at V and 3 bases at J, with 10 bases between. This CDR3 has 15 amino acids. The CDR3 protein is CASSLERKSYNEQFF. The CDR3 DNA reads TGTGCCAGCAGCTTGGAGCGTAAAAGCTACAATGAGCAGTTCTTC.

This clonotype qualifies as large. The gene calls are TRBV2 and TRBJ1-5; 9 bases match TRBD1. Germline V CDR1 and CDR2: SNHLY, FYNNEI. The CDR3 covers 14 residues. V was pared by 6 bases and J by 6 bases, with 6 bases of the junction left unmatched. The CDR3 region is CASRQTGGGQPQHF. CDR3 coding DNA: TGTGCCAGCAGACAAACAGGGGGCGGTCAGCCCCAGCATTTT. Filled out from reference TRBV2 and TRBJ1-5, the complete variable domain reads EPEVTQTPSHQVTQMGQEVILRCVPISNHLYFYWYRQILGQKVEFLVSFYNNEISEKSEIFDDQFSVERPDGSNFTLKIRSTKLEDSAMYFCASRQTGGGQPQHFGDGTRLSIL.

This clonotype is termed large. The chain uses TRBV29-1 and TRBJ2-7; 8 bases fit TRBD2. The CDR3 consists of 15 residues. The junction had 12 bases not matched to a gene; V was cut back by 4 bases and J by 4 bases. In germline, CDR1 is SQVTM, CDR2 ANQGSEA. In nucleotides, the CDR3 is TGCAGCGTTGTGTGGACGGGGGGGAAACTGTACGAGCAGTACTTC. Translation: CSVVWTGGKLYEQYF.

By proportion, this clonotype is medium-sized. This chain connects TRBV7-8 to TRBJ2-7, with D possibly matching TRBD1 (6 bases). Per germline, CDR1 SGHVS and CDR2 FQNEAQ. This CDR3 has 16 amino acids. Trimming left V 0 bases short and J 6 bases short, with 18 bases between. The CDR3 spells CASSLATLGGTFEQYF. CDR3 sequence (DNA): TGTGCCAGCAGCTTAGCGACCTTAGGGGGAACCTTCGAGCAGTACTTC.

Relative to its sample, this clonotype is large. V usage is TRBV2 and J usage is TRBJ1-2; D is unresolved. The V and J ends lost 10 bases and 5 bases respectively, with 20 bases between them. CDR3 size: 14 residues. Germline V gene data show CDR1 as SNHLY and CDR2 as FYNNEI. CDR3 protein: CATHPGPYPYGYTF. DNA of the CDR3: TGTGCCACCCACCCCGGGCCGTATCCGTATGGCTACACCTTC.

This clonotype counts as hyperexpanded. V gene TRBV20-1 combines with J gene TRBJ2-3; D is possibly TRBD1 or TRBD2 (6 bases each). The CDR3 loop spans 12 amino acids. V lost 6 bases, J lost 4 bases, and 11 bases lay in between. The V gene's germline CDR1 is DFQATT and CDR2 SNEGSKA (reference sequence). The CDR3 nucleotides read TGCAGTGCCGGAGGGGGAGCAGATACGCAGTATTTT. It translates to CSAGGGADTQYF.

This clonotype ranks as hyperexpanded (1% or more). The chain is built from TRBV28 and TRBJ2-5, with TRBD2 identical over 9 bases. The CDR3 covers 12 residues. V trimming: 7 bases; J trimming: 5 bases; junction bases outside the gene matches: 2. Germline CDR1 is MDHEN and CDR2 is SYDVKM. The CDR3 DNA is TGTGCCAGCACCAGCGGGAGGGAGACCCAGTACTTC. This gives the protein CASTSGRETQYF.

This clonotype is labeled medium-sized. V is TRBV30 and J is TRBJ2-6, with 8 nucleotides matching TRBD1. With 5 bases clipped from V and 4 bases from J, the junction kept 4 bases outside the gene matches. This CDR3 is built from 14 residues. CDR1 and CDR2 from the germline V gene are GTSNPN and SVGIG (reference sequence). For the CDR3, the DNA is TGTGCCTGGCAGGGGGCGGCCGGGGCCAACGTCCTGACTTTC. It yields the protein CAWQGAAGANVLTF. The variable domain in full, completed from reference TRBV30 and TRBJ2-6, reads SQTIHQWPATLVQPVGSPLSLECTVEGTSNPNLYWYRQAAGRGLQLLFYSVGIGQISSEVPQNLSASRPQDRQFILSSKKLLLSDSGFYLCAWQGAAGANVLTFGAGSRLTVL.

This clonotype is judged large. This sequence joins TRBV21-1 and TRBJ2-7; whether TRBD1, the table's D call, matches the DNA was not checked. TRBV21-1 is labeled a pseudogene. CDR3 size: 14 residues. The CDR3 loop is CASSQADRVYEQYF. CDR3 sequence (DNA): TGTGCCAGCAGCCAAGCCGACAGGGTATACGAGCAGTACTTC.

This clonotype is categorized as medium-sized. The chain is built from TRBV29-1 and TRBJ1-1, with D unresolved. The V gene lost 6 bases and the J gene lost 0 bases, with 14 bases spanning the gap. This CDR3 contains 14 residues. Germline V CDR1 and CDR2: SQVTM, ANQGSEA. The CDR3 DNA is TGCAGCGTAGCCCCCCGGGCAGTGAACACTGAAGCTTTCTTT. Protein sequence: CSVAPRAVNTEAFF. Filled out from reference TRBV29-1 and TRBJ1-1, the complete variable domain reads SAVISQKPSRDICQRGTSLTIQCQVDSQVTMMFWYRQQPGQSLTLIATANQGSEATYESGFVIDKFPISRPNLTFSTLTVSNMSPEDSSIYLCSVAPRAVNTEAFFGQGTRLTVV.

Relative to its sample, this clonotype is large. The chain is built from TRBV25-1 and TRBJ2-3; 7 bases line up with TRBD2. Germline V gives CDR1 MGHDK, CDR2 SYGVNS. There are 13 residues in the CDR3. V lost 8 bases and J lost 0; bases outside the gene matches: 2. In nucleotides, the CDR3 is TGTGCCAGCCGGGGGGAAAGCACAGATACGCAGTATTTT. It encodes CASRGESTDTQYF.

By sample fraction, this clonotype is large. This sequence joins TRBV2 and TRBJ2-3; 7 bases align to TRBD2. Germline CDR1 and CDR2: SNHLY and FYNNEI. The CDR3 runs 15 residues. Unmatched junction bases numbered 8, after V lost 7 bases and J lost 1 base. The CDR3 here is CASIRWDYRTDTQYF. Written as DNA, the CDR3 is TGTGCCAGCATCCGATGGGACTACCGCACAGATACGCAGTATTTT.

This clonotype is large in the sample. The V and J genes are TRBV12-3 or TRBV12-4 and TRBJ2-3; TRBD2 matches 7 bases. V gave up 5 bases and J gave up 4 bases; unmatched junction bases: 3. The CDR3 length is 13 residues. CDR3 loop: CASSPGGADTQYF. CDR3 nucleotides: TGTGCCAGCAGTCCGGGGGGAGCAGATACGCAGTATTTT.